One and the same sample provided the 17 T cell receptor beta chains below, sequenced in a study of blood T cell repertoires in COVID-19. Produced via immunoSEQ multiplex PCR; TCRdb's table is partial and in-frame only. The sample yields 150,000 to 180,000 clones, 75% to 85% seen once. Sequences were obtained from peripheral blood. The receptors stem from a woman between 45 and 60 years old with acute or convalescent COVID-19.

This clone was picked up one time. The rearrangement joins TRBV19 to TRBJ1-5; possible D gene TRBD1, 6 bases. Trimming shortened V by 4 bases and J by 2 bases, and 15 bases separated the two germline ends. CDR1 and CDR2 from the germline V gene are LNHDA and SQIVND (reference sequence). The CDR3 loop spans 16 amino acids. The DNA of the CDR3 is TGTGCCAGTAGTAAAACCAACAGGGTCCGCAATCAGCCCCAGCATTTT. This encodes CASSKTNRVRNQPQHF.

As concerns this clone: A much larger clone lies one base from this, so it may be a read error. The chain combines TRBV2 with TRBJ1-5, with D unclear. Germline values: CDR1 SNHLY, CDR2 FYNNEI. Trimming removed 7 bases at V and 0 bases at J, with 7 bases between. The CDR3 spans 13 residues. CDR3 in amino acids: CASMRDSNQPQHF. The CDR3 DNA reads TGTGCCAGCATGAGGGATAGCAATCAGCCCCAGCATTTT.

On this clone itself: The same CDR3 arises from other DNA sequences in this sample as well. The chain employs TRBV28 and TRBJ1-2; no definite D call. The CDR3 totals 13 residues. V lost 2 bases and J lost 2, with 6 bases in between. Germline V gene data show CDR1 as MDHEN and CDR2 as SYDVKM. The CDR3 bases are TGTGCCAGCAGTTTAGGCGGCAACTATGGCTACACCTTC. It translates to CASSLGGNYGYTF.

The chain employs TRBV6-5 and TRBJ1-5; 9 bases are a match to TRBD1. There are 15 residues in the CDR3. The V and J ends lost 6 bases and 3 bases, in that order; junction bases with no gene match: 6. The germline CDR1 and CDR2 sequences are MNHEY and SVGAGI. CDR3 sequence reads: CASSWGTGPNQPQHF. The CDR3 DNA sequence: TGTGCCAGCAGCTGGGGGACAGGGCCCAATCAGCCCCAGCATTTT.

The genes are TRBV5-1 and TRBJ2-7; TRBD1 aligns across 10 bases. Germline values: CDR1 SGHRS, CDR2 YFSETQ. This CDR3 comprises 16 residues. J gave up 1 base and V 4 bases, and 8 bases lay outside the gene matches. The CDR3 nucleotides are TGCGCCAGCAGCCAGATGGACAGGGGGGATTCCTACGAGCAGTACTTC. Translated: CASSQMDRGDSYEQYF.

The genes are TRBV11-2 and TRBJ2-5; 8 bases match TRBD1. Per the germline V gene, CDR1 is SGHAT and CDR2 is FQNNGV. The CDR3 totals 13 residues. V lost 3 bases to trimming and J lost 5 bases; unmatched junction nucleotides: 2. The CDR3 protein is CASSFRGLETQYF. The CDR3 DNA reads as TGTGCCAGCAGCTTCAGGGGGCTCGAGACCCAGTACTTC. Drawing the rest from reference TRBV11-2 and TRBJ2-5, the complete variable domain is EAGVAQSPRYKIIEKRQSVAFWCNPISGHATLYWYQQILGQGPKLLIQFQNNGVVDDSQLPKDRFSAERLKGVDSTLKIQPAKLEDSAVYLCASSFRGLETQYFGPGTRLLVL.

The chain joins TRBV12-2 to TRBJ1-2; the table calls TRBD1, which could not be checked here. TRBV12-2 constitutes a pseudogene. This CDR3 has 15 amino acids. CDR3 bases: TGTGCAAGTCGCCAAGGACAGGGGGCGCAGAATGGCTACACCTTC. Its translation: CASRQGQGAQNGYTF.

V and J are TRBV5-1 and TRBJ1-4; 9 bases line up with TRBD1. Germline CDR1 is SGHRS and CDR2 is YFSETQ. With V trimmed by 4 bases and J by 4 bases, 8 bases remained unmatched. CDR3 length: 16 amino acids. The CDR3: CASSTGQGLSNEKLFF. The CDR3 bases are TGCGCCAGCAGCACGGGACAGGGCCTTAGTAATGAAAAACTGTTTTTT.

The gene calls are TRBV6-2 or TRBV6-3 and TRBJ1-2; TRBD1 aligns across 9 bases. Trimming removed 5 bases from V and 4 bases from J; junction bases left unmatched: 8. Germline CDR1 is MNHEY and CDR2 is SVGEGT. The CDR3 is 15 amino acids. CDR3 bases: TGTGCCAGCAGTACGCGGACAGGGGAGGGCTATGGCTACACCTTC. The encoded protein is CASSTRTGEGYGYTF.

V usage is TRBV5-1 and J usage is TRBJ1-1; 9 nucleotides agree with TRBD1. The CDR3 consists of 14 residues. The V segment lost 6 bases and the J segment 8 bases; nucleotides outside the gene matches: 11. Germline CDR1 and CDR2: SGHRS and YFSETQ. CDR3 in amino acids: CASTLKGQGSEAFF. Here the CDR3 DNA reads TGCGCCAGCACCCTAAAGGGACAGGGATCCGAAGCTTTCTTT.

The chain carries TRBV3-1 (or the pseudogene TRBV3-2) and TRBJ1-5, with TRBD1 as a possible D gene (6 bases). The germline V gene encodes CDR1 LGHDT and CDR2 YNNKEL (reference sequence). V was trimmed by 3 bases and J by 5 bases, leaving 14 bases between them. The CDR3 spans 15 residues. The CDR3 is CASSQAGGADQPQHF. In nucleotides, the CDR3 is TGTGCCAGCAGCCAGGCTGGGGGCGCGGATCAGCCCCAGCATTTT.

The J gene is TRBJ1-2, the V gene TRBV2; D ambiguous. The length of the CDR3 is 13 residues. The germline CDR1 and CDR2 sequences are SNHLY and FYNNEI. V was clipped by 6 bases and J by 0 bases, with 8 bases between them. CDR3 amino acids: CASSQLTNYGYTF. The CDR3 coding sequence is TGTGCCAGCAGCCAACTTACTAACTATGGCTACACCTTC.

The chain joins TRBV9 to TRBJ2-7, with 7 bases matching TRBD2. The CDR3 contains 15 residues. Germline V CDR1 and CDR2: SGDLS, YYNGEE. V dropped 0 bases and J dropped 0; count of bases not matched to a gene: 3. The CDR3 loop reads CASSVAAGTSYEQYF. In DNA, the CDR3 is TGTGCCAGCAGCGTAGCAGCGGGAACCTCCTACGAGCAGTACTTC.

The gene calls are TRBV6-5 and TRBJ1-1; D is possibly TRBD1 (5 bases). Germline CDR1 and CDR2: MNHEY and SVGAGI. CDR3 size: 15 residues. Trimming stripped 4 bases from V and 0 bases from J, with 12 bases between. The CDR3 spells CASSWGVGVNTEAFF. Here the CDR3 DNA reads TGTGCCAGCAGTTGGGGGGTGGGAGTGAACACTGAAGCTTTCTTT.

The V and J genes are TRBV28 and TRBJ2-5; 12 bases fit TRBD1. CDR3 length equals 15 residues. With 8 bases clipped from V and 5 bases from J, the junction kept 9 bases outside the gene matches. Per germline, CDR1 MDHEN and CDR2 SYDVKM. The CDR3 DNA reads TGTGCCAGCCGGACCGGGACAGGGGGCGGCGAGACCCAGTACTTC. Amino acid sequence: CASRTGTGGGETQYF. The whole variable domain, filled in from reference TRBV28 and TRBJ2-5, reads DVKVTQSSRYLVKRTGEKVFLECVQDMDHENMFWYRQDPGLGLRLIYFSYDVKMKEKGDIPEGYSVSREKKERFSLILESASTNQTSMYLCASRTGTGGGETQYFGPGTRLLVL.

This clone was counted a few times. V and J are TRBV5-1 and TRBJ2-7; a weak D match, TRBD2 (5 bases). The ends were cut back, 4 bases at V and 2 bases at J, with 28 bases in the middle. The germline V gene encodes CDR1 SGHRS and CDR2 YFSETQ. The CDR3 totals 19 residues. CDR3 amino acids: CASSLSGPGGRKRAYEQYF. DNA of the CDR3: TGCGCCAGCAGCCTATCAGGCCCTGGCGGGCGAAAAAGGGCCTACGAGCAGTACTTC.

The chain employs TRBV2 and TRBJ1-4; 9 nucleotides align to TRBD1. CDR1 and CDR2 from the germline V gene are SNHLY and FYNNEI. The CDR3 is made up of 12 amino acids. V gave up 9 bases and J gave up 8 bases; unmatched junction bases: 4. The CDR3 protein is CASTGGGEKLFF. The CDR3 nucleotides are TGTGCCAGTACAGGGGGCGGGGAAAAACTGTTTTTT.